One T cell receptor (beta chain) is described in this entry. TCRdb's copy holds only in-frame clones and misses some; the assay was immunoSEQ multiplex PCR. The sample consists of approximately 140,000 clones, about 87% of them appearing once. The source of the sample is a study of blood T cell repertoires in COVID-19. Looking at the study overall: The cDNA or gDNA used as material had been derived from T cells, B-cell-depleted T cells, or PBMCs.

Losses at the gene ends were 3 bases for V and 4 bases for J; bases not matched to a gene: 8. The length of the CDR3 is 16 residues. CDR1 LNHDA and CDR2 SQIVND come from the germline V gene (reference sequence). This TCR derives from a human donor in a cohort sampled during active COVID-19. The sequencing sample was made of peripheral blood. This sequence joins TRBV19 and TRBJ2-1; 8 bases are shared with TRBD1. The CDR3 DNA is TGTGCCAGTAGTATTACGCCGGGACAGGCTTACAATGAGCAGTTCTTC. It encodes CASSITPGQAYNEQFF.